This is a list of T cell receptor beta chains from one sample in a study of T cell responses to AZD1222 COVID-19 vaccine. Method: immunoSEQ multiplex PCR; TCRdb's copy keeps in-frame clones and lacks some. The table shows 65,000 to 90,000 clones, with 89% occurring only once. Sequencing used peripheral blood, obtained 28 days after the second AZD1222 dose. These receptors all stem from an adult who received the AZD1222 COVID-19 vaccine. Both conserved end residues are part of each CDR3. A D gene is named only where the DNA matches it firmly. Clone size is not always given. Where it is, it says once, few, many or a class for expanded clones.

D	V	size	J	DNA	CDR3
TRBD1	TRBV3-1/TRBV3-2	once	TRBJ2-1	TGTGCCAGCAGCCTCCGGACAGGGGCCAATGAGCAGTTCTTC	CASSLRTGANEQFF
TRBD1	TRBV7-3	NA	TRBJ1-1	TGTGCCAGCGGGCCGGGACAGGGGAGTATAGTAGCTTTCTTT	CASGPGQGSIVAFF
TRBD1	TRBV6-2/TRBV6-3	NA	TRBJ2-7	TGTGCCAGCAGCCTCTGGACAGGGTCCTACGAGCAGTACTTC	CASSLWTGSYEQYF
NA	TRBV6-5	NA	TRBJ1-1	TGTGCCAGCAGTTACGTGCTCACTGAAGCTTTCTTT	CASSYVLTEAFF
NA	TRBV27	NA	TRBJ2-1	TGTGCCAGCAGTTTACTCCAGGCTCACTTGAATGAGCAGTTCTTC	CASSLLQAHLNEQFF
NA	TRBV2	NA	TRBJ2-3	TGTGCCAGCAGTGTCAACAGGGGGGGCTCAGATACGCAGTATTTT	CASSVNRGGSDTQYF
TRBD1	TRBV4-1	NA	TRBJ1-1	TGCGCCAGCAGCTACAAGGGACAGAAGAACACTGAAGCTTTCTTT	CASSYKGQKNTEAFF
NA	TRBV9	NA	TRBJ1-3	TGTGCCAGCAGCGTAGTGGGACGGCCGGGAAACACCATATATTTT	CASSVVGRPGNTIYF
TRBD2	TRBV3-1/TRBV3-2	NA	TRBJ2-1	TGTGCCAGCAGCCAAGGTCCCACTAGCGGGAGCCATGAGCAGTTCTTC	CASSQGPTSGSHEQFF
NA	TRBV20-1	NA	TRBJ2-6	TGCAGTGCTAGTTTGGACTCCTTGAGGGGGGCCAACGTCCTGACTTTC	CSASLDSLRGANVLTF
TRBD2	TRBV11-3	NA	TRBJ2-3	TGTGCCAGCAGCTTAGACTTGGGCGGGAGGGCAGATACGCAGTATTTT	CASSLDLGGRADTQYF
NA	TRBV4-2	NA	TRBJ1-2	TGTGCCAGCAGCCCCGGTCGGATTGAAGCTAACTATGGCTACACCTTC	CASSPGRIEANYGYTF
NA	TRBV7-8	once	TRBJ2-3	TGTGCCAGCAGCTTAGGGCAGTACACAGATACGCAGTATTTT	CASSLGQYTDTQYF
NA	TRBV5-5	NA	TRBJ1-5	TGTGCCAGCAGCACCTCGGGGGCAGGTCAGCCCCAGCATTTT	CASSTSGAGQPQHF
TRBD1	TRBV29-1	NA	TRBJ2-7	TGCAGCGTACGCACAGGGGTCTACGAGCAGTACTTC	CSVRTGVYEQYF
NA	TRBV6-2/TRBV6-3	NA	TRBJ1-2	TGTGCCAGCAGTTACTCGCCGGGCTATGGCTACACCTTC	CASSYSPGYGYTF
NA	TRBV4-2	NA	TRBJ2-3	TGTGCCAGCAGCCAGGCCCACAGTTCCGGGGCAGTAACTAGCACAGATACGCAGTATTTT	CASSQAHSSGAVTSTDTQYF
TRBD1	TRBV11-3	NA	TRBJ1-2	TGTGCCAGCAGTCGCGGACAGGGAGCCTATGGCTACACCTTC	CASSRGQGAYGYTF
NA	TRBV19	NA	TRBJ1-6	TGTGCCAGTACCCGGCGGGGCTATAATTCACCCCTCCACTTT	CASTRRGYNSPLHF
TRBD1	TRBV7-9	NA	TRBJ2-2	TGTGCCAGCAGCTTAGGGGGACAGAGGGAGCTGTTTTTT	CASSLGGQRELFF
NA	TRBV5-4	NA	TRBJ2-3	TGTGCCAGCAGCCAACCCCCTCACAGCAGCACAGATACGCAGTATTTT	CASSQPPHSSTDTQYF
NA	TRBV12-3/TRBV12-4	once	TRBJ1-6	TGTGCCAGCAGCCCCAACGAGCTTCTCCTCCACTTT	CASSPNELLLHF
NA	TRBV19	NA	TRBJ2-2	TGTGCCAGTAGTATAGTGACAGGACAGAACACCGGGGAGCTGTTTTTT	CASSIVTGQNTGELFF
NA	TRBV5-1	NA	TRBJ1-4	TGCGCCAGCAGCTTGGCCTTGGGCACCTCAAATGAAAAACTGTTTTTT	CASSLALGTSNEKLFF
TRBD1	TRBV7-2	few	TRBJ1-2	TGTGCCAGCAGCCGTGATACAGGGGCTAGAGGCTACACCTTC	CASSRDTGARGYTF
TRBD2	TRBV5-1	NA	TRBJ2-3	TGCGCCAGCAGCTTGGCCGGGACTAGCGGGGGGTTTACGCAGTATTTT	CASSLAGTSGGFTQYF
TRBD1	TRBV7-9	NA	TRBJ1-2	TGTGCCAGCAGCTTAGTAGGGGGCCGGGATGGCTACACCTTC	CASSLVGGRDGYTF
TRBD1	TRBV6-1	NA	TRBJ1-6	TGTGCCAGCAGTGAACTAGGCCAGGGGGCTAATAATTCACCCCTCCACTTT	CASSELGQGANNSPLHF